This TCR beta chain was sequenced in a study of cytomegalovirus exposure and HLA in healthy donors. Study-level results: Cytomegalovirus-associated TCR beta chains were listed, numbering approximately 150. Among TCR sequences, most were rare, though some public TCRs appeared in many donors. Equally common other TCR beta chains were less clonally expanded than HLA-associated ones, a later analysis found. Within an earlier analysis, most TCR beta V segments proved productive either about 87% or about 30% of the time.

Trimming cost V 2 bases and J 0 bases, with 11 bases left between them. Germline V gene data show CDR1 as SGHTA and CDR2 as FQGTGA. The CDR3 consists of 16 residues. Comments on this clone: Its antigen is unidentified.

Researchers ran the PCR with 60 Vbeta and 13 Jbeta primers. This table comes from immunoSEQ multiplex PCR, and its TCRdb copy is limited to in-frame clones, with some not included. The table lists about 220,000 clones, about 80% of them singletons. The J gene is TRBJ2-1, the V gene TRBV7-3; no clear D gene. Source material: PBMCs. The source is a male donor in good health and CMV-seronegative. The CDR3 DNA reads TGTGCCAGCAGCTTATTAGAGGAGAGCTCCTACAATGAGCAGTTCTTC. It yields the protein CASSLLEESSYNEQFF.